This T cell receptor beta chain was obtained from a study of patients and donors after allogeneic stem cell transplantation. The germline V and J ends were trimmed by 3 bases and 7 bases, with 9 bases remaining between them. This CDR3 is 13 amino acids long. Germline CDR1 reads SGHAT; CDR2 reads FQNNGV. TCRdb fed the RT-PCR reads into MiXCR, producing one record per CDR3 protein. The sample records over 350,000 distinct CDR3 sequences, 16% being singletons. The TCR was taken from a human donor who was either an allogeneic HSCT recipient or a stem cell or donor lymphocyte infusion donor (not recorded which). It is not recorded whose cells these are; they may come from a transplant donor. Sequencing was carried out using blood, either unsorted or a sorted T cell fraction (not recorded which). The V call is TRBV11-2, the J call TRBJ2-2; D uncertain. CDR3 coding DNA: TGTGCCAGCAGCTTGCGGCTTGTCGGGGAGCTGTTTTTT. This sequence encodes CASSLRLVGELFF. Variable domain in full (rest from reference TRBV11-2 and TRBJ2-2): EAGVAQSPRYKIIEKRQSVAFWCNPISGHATLYWYQQILGQGPKLLIQFQNNGVVDDSQLPKDRFSAERLKGVDSTLKIQPAKLEDSAVYLCASSLRLVGELFFGEGSRLTVL.